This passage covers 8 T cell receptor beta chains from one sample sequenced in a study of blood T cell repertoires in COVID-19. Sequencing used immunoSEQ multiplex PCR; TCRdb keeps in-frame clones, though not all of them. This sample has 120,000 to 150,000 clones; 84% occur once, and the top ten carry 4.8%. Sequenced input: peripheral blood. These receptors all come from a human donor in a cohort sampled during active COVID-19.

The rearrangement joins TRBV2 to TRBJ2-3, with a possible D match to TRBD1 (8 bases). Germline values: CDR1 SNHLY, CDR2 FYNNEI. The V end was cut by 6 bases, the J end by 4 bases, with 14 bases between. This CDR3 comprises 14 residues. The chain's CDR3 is CASRGTGGADTQYF. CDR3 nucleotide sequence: TGTGCCAGCAGGGGCACAGGGGGGGCAGATACGCAGTATTTT. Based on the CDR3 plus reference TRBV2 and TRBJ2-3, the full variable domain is EPEVTQTPSHQVTQMGQEVILRCVPISNHLYFYWYRQILGQKVEFLVSFYNNEISEKSEIFDDQFSVERPDGSNFTLKIRSTKLEDSAMYFCASRGTGGADTQYFGPGTRLTVL.

CDR3 amino acids: CSARGGSEQFF. The CDR3 DNA is TGCAGTGCTAGGGGCGGGTCCGAGCAGTTCTTC. The rearrangement uses TRBV20-1 and TRBJ2-1; a possible D gene is TRBD2 (5 bases). Germline V CDR1 and CDR2: DFQATT, SNEGSKA (reference sequence). V lost 3 bases, J lost 10 bases, and 10 bases lay in between. The CDR3 has 11 residues.

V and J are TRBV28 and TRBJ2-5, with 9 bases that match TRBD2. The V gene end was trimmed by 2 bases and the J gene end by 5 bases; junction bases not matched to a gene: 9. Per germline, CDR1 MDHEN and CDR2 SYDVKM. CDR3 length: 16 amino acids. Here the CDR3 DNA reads TGTGCCAGCAGTTTAATAGCGGGGGCCCAGGGGGAGACCCAGTACTTC. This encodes CASSLIAGAQGETQYF.

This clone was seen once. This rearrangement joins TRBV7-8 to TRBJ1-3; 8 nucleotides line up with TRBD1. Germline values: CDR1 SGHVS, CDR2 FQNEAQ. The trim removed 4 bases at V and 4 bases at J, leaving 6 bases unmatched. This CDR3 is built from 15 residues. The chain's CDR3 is CASSWTGRTGNTIYF. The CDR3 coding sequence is TGTGCCAGCAGCTGGACAGGGAGAACGGGAAACACCATATATTTT. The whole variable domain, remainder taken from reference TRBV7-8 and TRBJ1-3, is GAGVSQSPRYKVAKRGQDVALRCDPISGHVSLFWYQQALGQGPEFLTYFQNEAQLDKSGLPSDRFFAERPEGSVSTLKIQRTQQEDSAVYLCASSWTGRTGNTIYFGEGSWLTVV.

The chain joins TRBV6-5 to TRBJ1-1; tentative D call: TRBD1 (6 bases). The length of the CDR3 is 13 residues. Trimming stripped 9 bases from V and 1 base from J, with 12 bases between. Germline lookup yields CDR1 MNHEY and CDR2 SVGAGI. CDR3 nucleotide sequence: TGTGCCAGACCGGGGGGGCAGAACACTGAAGCTTTCTTT. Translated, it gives CARPGGQNTEAFF.

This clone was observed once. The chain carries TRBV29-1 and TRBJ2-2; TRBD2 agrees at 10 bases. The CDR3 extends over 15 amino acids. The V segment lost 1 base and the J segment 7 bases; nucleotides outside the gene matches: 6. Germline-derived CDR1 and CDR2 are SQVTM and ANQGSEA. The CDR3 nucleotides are TGCAGCGTTGAAGCAGCGGGGGGGCTTGACGGGGAGCTGTTTTTT. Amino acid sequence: CSVEAAGGLDGELFF.

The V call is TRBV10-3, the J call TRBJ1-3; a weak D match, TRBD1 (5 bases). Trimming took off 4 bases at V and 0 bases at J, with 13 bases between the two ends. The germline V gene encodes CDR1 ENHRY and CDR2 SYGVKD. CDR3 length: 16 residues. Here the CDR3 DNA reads TGTGCCATCAGTGGGGGGGAGACGAGCTCTGGAAACACCATATATTTT. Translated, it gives CAISGGETSSGNTIYF.

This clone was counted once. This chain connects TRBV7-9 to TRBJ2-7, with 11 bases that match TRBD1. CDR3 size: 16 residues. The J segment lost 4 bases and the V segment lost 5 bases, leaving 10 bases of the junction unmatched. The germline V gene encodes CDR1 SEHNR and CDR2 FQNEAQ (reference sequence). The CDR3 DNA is TGTGCCAGCAGCCCGGGACAGGGGGACGGACGTTACGAGCAGTACTTC. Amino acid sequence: CASSPGQGDGRYEQYF.